Shown below are 10 T cell receptor beta chains from a single sample sequenced in a study of blood T cell repertoires in COVID-19. Libraries were prepared by immunoSEQ multiplex PCR; TCRdb keeps only in-frame clonotypes and omits some of them. The table records about 47,000 clones, 70% to 85% of them present only once. The specimen was peripheral blood. The source of these receptors is a man aged 45-60 years with acute or convalescent COVID-19.

The chain has TRBV18 and TRBJ2-3, with TRBD1 matching 8 bases. The CDR3 runs to 18 residues. Trimming at V came to 4 bases and at J to 4 bases, leaving 16 bases not matched to a gene. Germline CDR1 is KGHSH and CDR2 is LQKENI. The DNA of the CDR3 is TGTGCCAGCTCACGTAGGACAGGGCGCCAGTCCCAATCAGATACGCAGTATTTT. This translates into CASSRRTGRQSQSDTQYF.

The rearrangement joins TRBV4-2 to TRBJ2-7; 7 positions match TRBD2. Germline values: CDR1 LGHNA, CDR2 YNFKEQ. Unmatched junction bases numbered 2, after V lost 1 base and J lost 5 bases. The CDR3 has 13 residues. This CDR3 reads CASSQGGGDEQYF. The CDR3 region has the DNA TGTGCCAGCAGCCAAGGTGGGGGGGACGAGCAGTACTTC.

The chain uses TRBV19 and TRBJ1-2; no clear D. This CDR3 spans 15 amino acids. V was shortened by 2 bases and J by 6 bases, with 16 bases between the two germline ends. Germline loops: CDR1 LNHDA, CDR2 SQIVND (reference sequence). The CDR3 bases are TGTGCCAGTAGTATAAGCGAGATGGGGAGGAATGGCTACACCTTC. This gives the protein CASSISEMGRNGYTF.

CDR3 residues: CASSPGLAATDTQYF. For the CDR3, the DNA is TGTGCCAGCAGTCCCGGACTAGCCGCCACAGATACGCAGTATTTT. The gene calls are TRBV2 and TRBJ2-3, with 8 bases aligning to TRBD2. The CDR3 runs to 15 residues. Germline CDR1 SNHLY, CDR2 FYNNEI. The ends lost 5 bases at V and 2 bases at J; junction bases unmatched: 6.

The chain links TRBV7-9 to TRBJ2-7; possible D gene TRBD1, 6 bases. The germline gives CDR1 SEHNR, CDR2 FQNEAQ (reference sequence). Trimming stripped 6 bases from V and 3 bases from J, with 18 bases between. The CDR3 has 15 amino acids. CDR3 in DNA: TGTGCCAGCAGTGAAATCTCCGGGACATACTACGAGCAGTACTTC. Its translation: CASSEISGTYYEQYF.

V is TRBV28 and J is TRBJ2-3, with 13 positions matching TRBD2. Germline V gene sequence: CDR1 MDHEN, CDR2 SYDVKM. The V segment lost 4 bases and the J segment 5 bases; nucleotides outside the gene matches: 3. The CDR3 totals 15 residues. CDR3 protein: CASSSRTSGRDTQYF. CDR3 coding DNA: TGTGCCAGCAGTTCCCGGACTAGCGGGAGAGATACGCAGTATTTT.

This sequence joins TRBV30 and TRBJ2-3; 10 bases map to TRBD2. Unmatched junction bases numbered 12, after V lost 4 bases and J lost 2 bases. The CDR3 is 17 amino acids. CDR1 and CDR2 from the germline V gene are GTSNPN and SVGIG (reference sequence). CDR3: CAWNTGVAGGDTDTQYF. The CDR3 DNA follows: TGTGCCTGGAACACAGGGGTAGCGGGGGGTGACACAGATACGCAGTATTTT. Full variable domain (rest looked up from reference TRBV30 and TRBJ2-3): SQTIHQWPATLVQPVGSPLSLECTVEGTSNPNLYWYRQAAGRGLQLLFYSVGIGQISSEVPQNLSASRPQDRQFILSSKKLLLSDSGFYLCAWNTGVAGGDTDTQYFGPGTRLTVL.

The chain carries TRBV29-1 and TRBJ2-2; TRBD2 might be the D (5 bases). The CDR3 length is 13 residues. V lost 5 bases and J lost 2, with 9 bases in between. Germline V CDR1 and CDR2: SQVTM, ANQGSEA. CDR3 in DNA: TGCAGCGTTCGACGGGGAAACACCGGGGAGCTGTTTTTT. The encoded protein is CSVRRGNTGELFF.

This chain connects TRBV18 to TRBJ2-7; 14 bases match TRBD2. The CDR3 runs 18 residues. The germline CDR1 and CDR2 sequences are KGHSH and LQKENI. J gave up 0 bases and V 1 base, and 5 bases lay outside the gene matches. CDR3 sequence reads: CASSPLGTSGGRSYEQYF. The CDR3 DNA follows: TGTGCCAGCTCACCACTGGGGACTAGCGGGGGCCGCTCCTACGAGCAGTACTTC.

The chain uses TRBV5-6 and TRBJ2-2; 7 bases match TRBD1. The V gene end was trimmed by 4 bases and the J gene end by 4 bases; junction bases not matched to a gene: 4. The CDR3 covers 14 residues. CDR1 and CDR2 from the germline V gene are SGHDT and YYEEEE. The CDR3, as DNA: TGTGCCAGCAGCCGGGACAGCTCCACCGGGGAGCTGTTTTTT. Translating it yields CASSRDSSTGELFF. Based on the CDR3 plus reference TRBV5-6 and TRBJ2-2, the full variable domain is DAGVTQSPTHLIKTRGQQVTLRCSPKSGHDTVSWYQQALGQGPQFIFQYYEEEERQRGNFPDRFSGHQFPNYSSELNVNALLLGDSALYLCASSRDSSTGELFFGEGSRLTVL.